A selection of T cell receptor beta chains follows, all from one sample in a study of tumor-infiltrating lymphocytes in primary liver carcinoma. TCRdb independently ran MiXCR on the multiplex PCR reads; one entry per CDR3 protein. The sample holds 75,000 to 90,000 distinct CDR3 sequences, around 70% seen once. Material for sequencing was liver tumor tissue from sampling region 1. The receptor source for this set is a man between 40 and 49 years old with primary liver carcinoma and hepatitis B virus infection. Both conserved end residues are part of each CDR3.

TRBV12-3/TRBV12-4	TRBJ2-3	CASSSPGQFSGGRADTQYF
TRBV6-1	TRBJ2-7	CASSEAGGVTYEQYF
TRBV14	TRBJ2-3	CASGIGSGDTQYF
TRBV28	TRBJ2-2	CASGGLLPSTGELFF
TRBV29-1	TRBJ2-5	CSVDPRLRTQYF
TRBV12-3/TRBV12-4	TRBJ1-2	CTSSMGQAIYGYTF
TRBV11-2	TRBJ1-1	CASSPWNEETEAFF
TRBV28	TRBJ2-3	CASSFEGMDTEYF
TRBV5-6	TRBJ1-5	CASSLGQEGGSNHPPHF
TRBV6-1	TRBJ2-7	CAGSGTSGAYEQYF